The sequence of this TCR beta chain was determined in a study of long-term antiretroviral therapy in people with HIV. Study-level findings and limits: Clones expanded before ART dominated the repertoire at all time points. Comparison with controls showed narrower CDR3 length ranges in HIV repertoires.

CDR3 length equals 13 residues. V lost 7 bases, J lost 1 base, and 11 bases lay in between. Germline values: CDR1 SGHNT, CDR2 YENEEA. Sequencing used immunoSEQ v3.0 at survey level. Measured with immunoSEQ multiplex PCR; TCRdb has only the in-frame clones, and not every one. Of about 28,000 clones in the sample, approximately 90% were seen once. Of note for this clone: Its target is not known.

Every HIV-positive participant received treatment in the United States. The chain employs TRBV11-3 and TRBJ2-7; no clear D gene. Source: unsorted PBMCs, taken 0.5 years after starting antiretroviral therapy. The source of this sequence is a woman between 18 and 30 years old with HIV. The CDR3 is CASTGAPSYEQYF. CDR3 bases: TGTGCCAGCACTGGAGCGCCATCCTACGAGCAGTACTTC.